This T cell receptor beta chain was sequenced in a study of shared clonotypes between healthy human individuals. The DNA input per sorted-subset replicate PCR was about 180 ng, corresponding to around 30,000 T cell genomes. TCRdb's copy holds only in-frame clones and misses some; the assay was immunoSEQ multiplex PCR. Here the sample spans around 990,000 clones, roughly 80% being singletons. Remarks on this clone: Its antigen is not known.

Germline values: CDR1 KGHSH, CDR2 LQKENI. V was clipped by 3 bases and J by 7 bases, with 10 bases between them. The CDR3 spans 13 residues. Findings and caveats of the study: Relative to memory subsets, naive subsets generally showed larger estimated richness.

The sequenced sample consisted of memory CD4+ T cells from PBMCs. Specified subset: CD45RA-negative fraction. This rearrangement joins TRBV18 to TRBJ2-1; D uncertain. This TCR derives from a man aged 18 to 35 in good health. Some clones in this sample may be carry-over from other donors' samples. CDR3 residues: CASSPRKGNEQFF. As DNA, the CDR3 is TGTGCCAGCTCACCCCGGAAAGGGAATGAGCAGTTCTTC.